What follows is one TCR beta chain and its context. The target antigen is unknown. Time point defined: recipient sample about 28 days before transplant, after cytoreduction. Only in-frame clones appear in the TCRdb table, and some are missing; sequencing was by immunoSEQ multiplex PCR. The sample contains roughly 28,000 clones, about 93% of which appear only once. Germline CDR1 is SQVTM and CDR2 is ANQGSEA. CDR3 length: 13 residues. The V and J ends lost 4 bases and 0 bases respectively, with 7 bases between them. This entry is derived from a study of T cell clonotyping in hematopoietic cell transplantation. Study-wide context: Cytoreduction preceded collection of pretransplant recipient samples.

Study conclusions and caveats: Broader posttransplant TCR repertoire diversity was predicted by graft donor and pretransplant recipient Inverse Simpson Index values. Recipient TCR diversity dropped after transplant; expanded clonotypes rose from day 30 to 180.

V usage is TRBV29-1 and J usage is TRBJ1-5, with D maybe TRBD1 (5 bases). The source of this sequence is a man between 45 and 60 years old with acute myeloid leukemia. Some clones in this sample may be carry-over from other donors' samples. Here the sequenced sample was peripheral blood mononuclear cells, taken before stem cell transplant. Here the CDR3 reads CSVAGNSNQPQHF. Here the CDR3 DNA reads TGCAGCGTTGCAGGGAATAGCAATCAGCCCCAGCATTTT.